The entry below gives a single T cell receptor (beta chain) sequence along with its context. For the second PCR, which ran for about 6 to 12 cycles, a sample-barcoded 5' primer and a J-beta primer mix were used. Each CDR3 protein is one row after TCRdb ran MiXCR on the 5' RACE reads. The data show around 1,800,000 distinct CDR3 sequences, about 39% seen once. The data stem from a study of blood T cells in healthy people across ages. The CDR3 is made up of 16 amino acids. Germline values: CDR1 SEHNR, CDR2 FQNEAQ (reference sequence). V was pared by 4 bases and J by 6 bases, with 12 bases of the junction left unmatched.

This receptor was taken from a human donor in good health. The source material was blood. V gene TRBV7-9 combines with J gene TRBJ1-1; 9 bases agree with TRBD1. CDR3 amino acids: CASSSDRDREIAEAFF. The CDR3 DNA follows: TGTGCCAGCAGCTCAGACCGGGACAGGGAGATAGCTGAAGCTTTCTTT. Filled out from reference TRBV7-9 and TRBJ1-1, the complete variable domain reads DTGVSQNPRHKITKRGQNVTFRCDPISEHNRLYWYRQTLGQGPEFLTYFQNEAQLEKSRLLSDRFSAERPKGSFSTLEIQRTEQGDSAMYLCASSSDRDREIAEAFFGQGTRLTVV.